These 9 T cell receptor beta chains share one sample of origin, sequenced in a study of shared clonotypes between healthy human individuals. The method was immunoSEQ multiplex PCR; TCRdb's version includes in-frame clones alone and lacks a portion of them. This sample has about 2.1 million clones, with 93% found just once. Selected positively for CCR7 and CD45RO-negative, naive CD8 cells excluded terminally differentiated effector memory CD45RA+ cells. Sequences were obtained from naive CD8+ T cells from PBMCs. These receptors all stem from a young man in good health. Some clones in this sample may be carry-over from other donors' samples.

The J gene is TRBJ1-1, the V gene TRBV25-1, with 10 nucleotides matching TRBD1. J gave up 0 bases and V 8 bases, and 9 bases lay outside the gene matches. The CDR3 has 16 amino acids. The germline gives CDR1 MGHDK, CDR2 SYGVNS. In DNA form, the CDR3 reads TGTGCCAGCTCCGGGACAGGGGAGGCTATGAACACTGAAGCTTTCTTT. Residues: CASSGTGEAMNTEAFF.

V usage is TRBV30 and J usage is TRBJ1-1; D is perhaps TRBD1 (5 bases). Germline V lookup: CDR1 GTSNPN, CDR2 SVGIG (reference sequence). V lost 3 bases and J lost 5, with 13 bases in between. The CDR3 contains 13 residues. DNA of the CDR3: TGTGCCTGGAGGCCACTGGGGGTAACTGAAGCTTTCTTT. Translating it yields CAWRPLGVTEAFF.

The CDR3 sequence: CASSLGQGRPDGYTF. The CDR3 region has the DNA TGTGCCAGCAGTCTAGGACAGGGGAGGCCCGATGGCTACACCTTC. J is TRBJ1-2 and V is TRBV9, with TRBD1 identical over 9 bases. The CDR3 spans 15 residues. Trimming at V came to 5 bases and at J to 6 bases, leaving 11 bases not matched to a gene. Germline V gene data show CDR1 as SGDLS and CDR2 as YYNGEE. Filled out from reference TRBV9 and TRBJ1-2, the complete variable domain reads DSGVTQTPKHLITATGQRVTLRCSPRSGDLSVYWYQQSLDQGLQFLIQYYNGEERAKGNILERFSAQQFPDLHSELNLSSLELGDSALYFCASSLGQGRPDGYTFGSGTRLTVV.

The rearrangement uses TRBV19 and TRBJ1-1; 7 bases are a match to TRBD1. The CDR3 spans 14 residues. Per the germline V gene, CDR1 is LNHDA and CDR2 is SQIVND (reference sequence). V was clipped by 4 bases and J by 6 bases; unmatched bases: 8. In nucleotides, the CDR3 is TGTGCCAGTAGTAGGGGACAGAATGTCGCTGAAGCTTTCTTT. It encodes CASSRGQNVAEAFF.

The chain is built from TRBV27 and TRBJ2-1; the match to TRBD2 covers 13 bases. Germline CDR1 MNHEY, CDR2 SMNVEV (reference sequence). The CDR3 is 15 residues long. With 1 base clipped from V and 10 bases from J, the junction kept 4 bases outside the gene matches. The CDR3 sequence is CASSLYPGLAGEQFF. In DNA, the CDR3 is TGTGCCAGCAGTTTATATCCGGGACTAGCGGGAGAGCAGTTCTTC.

The V gene is TRBV7-6, the J gene TRBJ1-1; 8 nucleotides line up with TRBD1. This CDR3 contains 15 residues. Germline V CDR1 and CDR2: SGHVS, FNYEAQ. V shed 5 bases, J shed 3 bases, and the junction held 8 bases outside the gene matches. The CDR3 reads CASSLRQGAYTEAFF. The CDR3 region has the DNA TGTGCCAGCAGCCTCCGTCAGGGGGCCTACACTGAAGCTTTCTTT.

The J gene is TRBJ2-1, the V gene TRBV6-5; perhaps TRBD2 as D (5 bases). Germline CDR1 MNHEY, CDR2 SVGAGI. The CDR3 contains 16 residues. V lost 2 bases and J 0 bases, leaving 11 bases between the germline ends. Written as DNA, the CDR3 is TGTGCCAGCAGTTACGGACTTATTAGCTCCTACAATGAGCAGTTCTTC. Translated, it gives CASSYGLISSYNEQFF.

The chain has TRBV18 and TRBJ2-3; 9 nucleotides align to TRBD2. This CDR3 is 18 amino acids long. Trimming at V came to 6 bases and at J to 2 bases, leaving 15 bases not matched to a gene. Germline V gene sequence: CDR1 KGHSH, CDR2 LQKENI. The CDR3 nucleotides read TGTGCCAGCTCTCGCACTAAGACTAGCGGATATATCACAGATACGCAGTATTTT. It is translated as CASSRTKTSGYITDTQYF. Full variable domain (outside the CDR3, taken from reference TRBV18 and TRBJ2-3): NAGVMQNPRHLVRRRGQEARLRCSPMKGHSHVYWYRQLPEEGLKFMVYLQKENIIDESGMPKERFSAEFPKEGPSILRIQQVVRGDSAAYFCASSRTKTSGYITDTQYFGPGTRLTVL.

This sequence joins TRBV6-5 and TRBJ1-5, with no clear D. Germline CDR1 reads MNHEY; CDR2 reads SVGAGI. This CDR3 is 12 amino acids long. V lost 8 bases and J lost 3, with 8 bases in between. The CDR3 is CASSRDNQPQHF. The CDR3 DNA is TGTGCCAGCTCGAGGGACAATCAGCCCCAGCATTTT.